Presented here are 23 T cell receptor beta chains from one specimen sequenced in a study of cytomegalovirus exposure and HLA in healthy donors. Primers for the PCR totalled 60 Vbeta and 13 Jbeta. Profiling relied on immunoSEQ multiplex PCR, and the TCRdb table lists in-frame clones only, not all of them. This table holds 150,000 to 200,000 clones, 80% to 90% found once. Source material: PBMCs. Receptor source: a woman between 18 and 30 years old in good health and CMV-seronegative.

This sequence joins TRBV5-1 and TRBJ1-1; D gene uncertain. Trimming stripped 1 base from V and 2 bases from J, with 9 bases between. In germline, CDR1 is SGHRS, CDR2 YFSETQ. The CDR3 sequence is 14 residues long. The CDR3 sequence: CASSLSQTNTEAFF. The CDR3 DNA is TGCGCCAGCAGCTTGAGTCAGACAAACACTGAAGCTTTCTTT. Complete variable domain (other parts from reference TRBV5-1 and TRBJ1-1): KAGVTQTPRYLIKTRGQQVTLSCSPISGHRSVSWYQQTPGQGLQFLFEYFSETQRNKGNFPGRFSGRQFSNSRSEMNVSTLELGDSALYLCASSLSQTNTEAFFGQGTRLTVV.

V is TRBV28 and J is TRBJ1-5, with 8 bases fitting TRBD1. The germline CDR1 and CDR2 sequences are MDHEN and SYDVKM. This CDR3 contains 15 residues. J lost 7 bases, V lost 4 bases, and 9 bases had no gene match. CDR3 loop: CASSSYGQGGQPQHF. Written as DNA, the CDR3 is TGTGCCAGCAGTTCATATGGACAGGGCGGGCAGCCCCAGCATTTT.

The rearrangement uses TRBV7-3 and TRBJ2-2; TRBD1 matches at 9 bases. This CDR3 spans 18 amino acids. V shed 2 bases, J shed 4 bases, and the junction held 11 bases outside the gene matches. Per the germline V gene, CDR1 is SGHTA and CDR2 is FQGTGA. Here the CDR3 DNA reads TGTGCCAGCAGCTTACGGTCGGGGGGACAGGGTGCCACCGGGGAGCTGTTTTTT. This sequence encodes CASSLRSGGQGATGELFF. Looking up the rest from reference TRBV7-3 and TRBJ2-2 gives the full variable domain: GAGVSQTPSNKVTEKGKYVELRCDPISGHTALYWYRQSLGQGPEFLIYFQGTGAADDSGLPNDRFFAVRPEGSVSTLKIQRTERGDSAVYLCASSLRSGGQGATGELFFGEGSRLTVL.

The gene calls are TRBV5-6 and TRBJ2-5; 7 bases agree with TRBD1. Unmatched junction bases numbered 5, after V lost 2 bases and J lost 4 bases. CDR3 length: 14 amino acids. Germline V lookup: CDR1 SGHDT, CDR2 YYEEEE. The CDR3 here is CASSFAWDRETQYF. CDR3 in DNA: TGTGCCAGCAGCTTCGCCTGGGACAGAGAGACCCAGTACTTC.

The chain couples TRBV4-1 to TRBJ2-2, with TRBD2 matching 10 bases. CDR3 size: 16 residues. With 0 bases clipped from V and 7 bases from J, the junction kept 5 bases outside the gene matches. Per germline, CDR1 MGHRA and CDR2 YSYEKL. The CDR3 here is CASSQDQRGGDGELFF. The CDR3 region has the DNA TGCGCCAGCAGCCAAGATCAGCGGGGGGGGGACGGGGAGCTGTTTTTT.

The chain links TRBV5-4 to TRBJ2-1; 7 bases match TRBD2. The CDR3 runs 15 residues. Trimming took 4 bases from V and 4 from J; bases not matched to a gene: 8. Germline V lookup: CDR1 SGHNT, CDR2 YYREEE (reference sequence). CDR3 protein: CASSPTQAGYNEQFF. CDR3 sequence (DNA): TGTGCCAGCAGCCCCACGCAAGCGGGGTACAATGAGCAGTTCTTC.

This clone turned up a few times. V and J are TRBV9 and TRBJ2-3; TRBD2 might be the D (6 bases). Germline loops: CDR1 SGDLS, CDR2 YYNGEE. The V gene lost 3 bases and the J gene lost 6 bases, with 11 bases spanning the gap. This CDR3 comprises 13 residues. In nucleotides, the CDR3 is TGTGCCAGCAGCGCCACTAGCCCCGATACGCAGTATTTT. Translation: CASSATSPDTQYF.

The chain links TRBV6-5 to TRBJ2-5, with D perhaps matching TRBD1 (6 bases). CDR3 size: 15 residues. With 5 bases removed from V and 2 bases from J, the gap between germline ends came to 15 bases. The germline gives CDR1 MNHEY, CDR2 SVGAGI. CDR3 nucleotides: TGTGCCAGCAGTACGGGGTGGACAGCGCAAGAGACCCAGTACTTC. Its translation is CASSTGWTAQETQYF.

The sample holds a few counts of this clone. The chain carries TRBV5-6 and TRBJ1-1; no definite D call. There are 14 residues in the CDR3. Germline V gene sequence: CDR1 SGHDT, CDR2 YYEEEE. V was clipped by 1 base and J by 1 base, with 8 bases between them. The CDR3 spells CASSLWRGNTEAFF. The CDR3 bases are TGTGCCAGCAGCTTGTGGCGGGGGAACACTGAAGCTTTCTTT.

The J gene is TRBJ2-7, the V gene TRBV6-6, with D unclear. Trimming took off 2 bases at V and 4 bases at J, with 3 bases between the two ends. CDR3 size: 11 residues. Germline lookup yields CDR1 MNHNY and CDR2 SVGAGI (reference sequence). The CDR3 loop is CASSYAYEQYF. DNA of the CDR3: TGTGCCAGCAGTTACGCGTACGAGCAGTACTTC.

V is TRBV14 and J is TRBJ1-6, with TRBD1 matching over 12 bases. The CDR3 spans 16 residues. CDR1 and CDR2 from the germline V gene are SGHDN and FVKESK. V shed 2 bases and J 9 bases; nucleotides not matched to a gene: 5. For the CDR3, the DNA is TGTGCCAGCAGCCAACGGGACAGGGGGCTTCGTTCACCCCTCCACTTT. Protein: CASSQRDRGLRSPLHF.

This chain uses TRBV11-2 with TRBJ1-1; 8 bases match TRBD1. After removal of 5 bases from V and 1 base from J, the junction contained 6 bases not matched to a gene. Germline V gives CDR1 SGHAT, CDR2 FQNNGV. This CDR3 spans 15 amino acids. The CDR3 DNA reads TGTGCCAGCAGCACACACAGGGGGGCGAACACTGAAGCTTTCTTT. Protein sequence: CASSTHRGANTEAFF.

This sequence joins TRBV4-1 and TRBJ2-4; the D is unclear. CDR1 and CDR2 (germline): MGHRA, YSYEKL. The CDR3 sequence is 16 residues long. V was pared by 4 bases and J by 0 bases, with 13 bases between. Here the CDR3 reads CASSPGPELAKNIQYF. CDR3 bases: TGCGCCAGCAGCCCCGGTCCCGAGCTAGCCAAAAACATTCAGTACTTC.

The chain combines TRBV5-1 with TRBJ1-2, with D perhaps TRBD1 (6 bases). The CDR3 sequence is 16 residues long. Germline loops: CDR1 SGHRS, CDR2 YFSETQ. The germline V and J ends were trimmed by 3 bases and 3 bases, with 18 bases remaining between them. CDR3 in amino acids: CASSSRAGTLHYGYTF. The CDR3 DNA is TGCGCCAGCAGCTCGCGTGCCGGGACACTTCACTATGGCTACACCTTC.

The chain joins TRBV29-1 to TRBJ2-1, with 14 nucleotides matching TRBD2. The CDR3 totals 18 residues. Trimming took 0 bases from V and 0 from J; bases not matched to a gene: 4. Germline V gene data show CDR1 as SQVTM and CDR2 as ANQGSEA. The CDR3 loop reads CSVEDLGTSGGSYNEQFF. The CDR3 DNA follows: TGCAGCGTTGAAGATCTTGGGACTAGCGGGGGCTCCTACAATGAGCAGTTCTTC.

This rearrangement joins TRBV5-1 to TRBJ2-1, with D possibly being TRBD2 (5 bases). V was shortened by 1 base and J by 9 bases, with 11 bases between the two germline ends. This CDR3 is 13 amino acids long. Per the germline V gene, CDR1 is SGHRS and CDR2 is YFSETQ. This chain's CDR3 is CASSLLRGVEQFF. DNA of the CDR3: TGCGCCAGCAGCTTGCTCCGGGGTGTTGAGCAGTTCTTC.

This clone was detected a few times. The J gene is TRBJ2-2, the V gene TRBV7-3, with TRBD2 identical over 7 bases. CDR1 SGHTA and CDR2 FQGTGA come from the germline V gene. The junction had 5 bases not matched to a gene; V was cut back by 1 base and J by 0 bases. The CDR3 runs 17 residues. The CDR3 is CASSLSPSGTNTGELFF. CDR3 bases: TGTGCCAGCAGCTTAAGTCCTAGCGGTACGAACACCGGGGAGCTGTTTTTT. Full variable domain (rest looked up from reference TRBV7-3 and TRBJ2-2): GAGVSQTPSNKVTEKGKYVELRCDPISGHTALYWYRQSLGQGPEFLIYFQGTGAADDSGLPNDRFFAVRPEGSVSTLKIQRTERGDSAVYLCASSLSPSGTNTGELFFGEGSRLTVL.

The chain recombines TRBV2 with TRBJ2-7, with 8 nucleotides matching TRBD2. Germline CDR1 reads SNHLY; CDR2 reads FYNNEI. The CDR3 is 22 residues long. The trim removed 0 bases at V and 3 bases at J, leaving 25 bases unmatched. The CDR3 loop is CASSEARPLLTFSGTPRYEQYF. For the CDR3, the DNA is TGTGCCAGCAGTGAAGCACGGCCACTCCTAACCTTTAGCGGGACCCCTCGCTACGAGCAGTACTTC.

The genes are TRBV10-3 and TRBJ1-1; 7 bases are a match to TRBD1. Germline CDR1 and CDR2: ENHRY and SYGVKD. Losses at the gene ends were 11 bases for V and 3 bases for J; bases not matched to a gene: 9. The CDR3 length is 13 residues. This chain's CDR3 is CAARTGADTEAFF. DNA for the CDR3: TGTGCCGCCCGGACAGGTGCGGACACTGAAGCTTTCTTT.

V and J are TRBV4-2 and TRBJ2-3; TRBD2 agrees at 8 bases. The V gene's germline CDR1 is LGHNA and CDR2 YNFKEQ. J was trimmed by 2 bases and V by 3 bases; bases with no gene match: 4. This CDR3 has 15 residues. CDR3 in DNA: TGTGCCAGCAGCCATACTAGCGGACACACAGATACGCAGTATTTT. Protein product: CASSHTSGHTDTQYF.

This sequence joins TRBV5-1 and TRBJ2-6, with TRBD2 as a possible D gene (6 bases). The CDR3 extends over 17 amino acids. The V gene lost 4 bases and the J gene lost 0 bases, with 14 bases spanning the gap. Germline loops: CDR1 SGHRS, CDR2 YFSETQ. The CDR3 nucleotides are TGCGCCAGCAGCACGGGACTGTACAGCTCTGGGGCCAACGTCCTGACTTTC. Translating it yields CASSTGLYSSGANVLTF. Variable domain in full (rest from reference TRBV5-1 and TRBJ2-6): KAGVTQTPRYLIKTRGQQVTLSCSPISGHRSVSWYQQTPGQGLQFLFEYFSETQRNKGNFPGRFSGRQFSNSRSEMNVSTLELGDSALYLCASSTGLYSSGANVLTFGAGSRLTVL.

V is TRBV5-1 and J is TRBJ2-3, with 16 nucleotides matching TRBD2. V trimming: 4 bases; J trimming: 4 bases; junction bases outside the gene matches: 3. The V gene's germline CDR1 is SGHRS and CDR2 YFSETQ. This CDR3 has 16 residues. CDR3 in amino acids: CASSPGLAGGPDTQYF. The CDR3 bases are TGCGCCAGCAGCCCGGGACTAGCGGGAGGGCCAGATACGCAGTATTTT.

This clone was counted between two and nine times. The genes are TRBV6-5 and TRBJ2-7; D not certain. Germline lookup yields CDR1 MNHEY and CDR2 SVGAGI. The CDR3 runs 14 residues. V was cut by 5 bases and J by 4 bases, with 15 bases left in between. Here the CDR3 reads CASSELGSGYEQYF. CDR3 DNA sequence: TGTGCCAGCAGTGAATTGGGCAGTGGATACGAGCAGTACTTC.